The clone carrying this T cell receptor (beta chain) was counted between two and nine times. The data were obtained in a study of blood T cell repertoires in COVID-19. At the level of the study: The United States, Italy and Spain supplied acute and convalescent COVID-19 samples. T cells, B-cell-depleted T cells, or PBMCs provided the cDNA or gDNA that served as material.

Cohorts were determined from participant-reported clinical history. Generated by immunoSEQ multiplex PCR, the TCRdb table keeps only in-frame clones and is missing some. Among fewer than 300,000 clones listed, approximately 90% were seen once. The sequence was collected from a woman aged 25 to 39 who had recovered from COVID-19. Sequencing was done on a sample of PBMCs or T cells enriched from blood (not recorded which).

The CDR3 coding sequence is TGTGCCAGCAGGGCCGGACGAGGGGGCTACGAGCAGTACTTC. This codes for CASRAGRGGYEQYF. The genes are TRBV2 and TRBJ2-7; TRBD1 might be the D (6 bases). Between the trimmed V and J ends, which lost 6 bases and 3 bases, there was a span of 15 bases. Germline values: CDR1 SNHLY, CDR2 FYNNEI. This CDR3 has 14 amino acids.